These 23 T cell receptor beta chains share one sample of origin, sequenced in a study of long-term antiretroviral therapy in people with HIV. Researchers ran immunoSEQ v3.0 at survey level. The data were produced by immunoSEQ multiplex PCR, yet TCRdb's version contains in-frame clones alone and is incomplete. This sample carries 15,000 to 20,000 clones, over 70% of them seen once, and the ten largest clones take 10% to 13%. This specimen was unsorted PBMCs, taken 2.3 years after starting antiretroviral therapy. The source is a woman between 35 and 50 years old with HIV.

This clone came up a few times. The chain uses TRBV19 and TRBJ1-3; possible D gene TRBD1, 5 bases. The CDR3 loop spans 13 amino acids. V was shortened by 7 bases and J by 0 bases, with 7 bases between the two germline ends. Germline V gene lookup returns CDR1 LNHDA and CDR2 SQIVND (reference sequence). The CDR3 loop is CASTGLSGNTIYF. CDR3 sequence (DNA): TGTGCCAGTACAGGGCTCTCTGGAAACACCATATATTTT.

CDR3 in DNA: TGTGCCAGCAGTGAACTATCGGGCCGATATGGCTACACCTTC. This gives the protein CASSELSGRYGYTF. V and J are TRBV2 and TRBJ1-2; D gene ambiguous. Germline V CDR1 and CDR2: SNHLY, FYNNEI. This CDR3 spans 14 amino acids. The germline V and J ends were trimmed by 2 bases and 5 bases, with 12 bases remaining between them.

CDR3: CASSPPGRQGNEQFF. The CDR3 region has the DNA TGTGCCAGCAGCCCGCCGGGACGGCAAGGGAATGAGCAGTTCTTC. V usage is TRBV6-5 and J usage is TRBJ2-1; D tentatively reads TRBD1 or TRBD2 (5 bases each). V gave up 6 bases and J gave up 7 bases, with 19 bases separating them. Germline V lookup: CDR1 MNHEY, CDR2 SVGAGI. CDR3 length equals 15 residues.

J is TRBJ2-3 and V is TRBV7-2; D is tentatively TRBD1 or TRBD2 (6 bases each). V shed 0 bases and J shed 1 base, with 8 bases lying between them. Germline assignment: CDR1 SGHTA and CDR2 FQGNSA. This CDR3 has 15 amino acids. The DNA of the CDR3 is TGTGCCAGCAGCTTAGCGGGGGGCCGCACAGATACGCAGTATTTT. Protein sequence: CASSLAGGRTDTQYF.

This clone occurred once. V gene TRBV29-1 combines with J gene TRBJ1-1, with D hard to call. This CDR3 has 10 amino acids. V lost 4 bases and J lost 8, with 8 bases in between. Looked up from germline, CDR1 is SQVTM and CDR2 is ANQGSEA. CDR3 sequence reads: CSVVLGEAFF. The CDR3 nucleotides are TGCAGCGTTGTGCTGGGGGAAGCTTTCTTT.

This chain uses TRBV4-1 with TRBJ2-2; perhaps TRBD2 as D (6 bases). The CDR3 loop spans 15 amino acids. Trimming pared 0 bases from V and 6 bases from J, leaving 11 bases between. From germline, CDR1 is MGHRA and CDR2 YSYEKL. The CDR3 sequence: CASSQDPASAGELFF. The CDR3, as DNA: TGCGCCAGCAGCCAAGATCCAGCTAGCGCCGGGGAGCTGTTTTTT.

The rearrangement links TRBV30 to TRBJ2-2; TRBD1 matches at 7 bases. The CDR3 sequence is 13 residues long. Germline V gene lookup returns CDR1 GTSNPN and CDR2 SVGIG (reference sequence). The ends lost 5 bases at V and 5 bases at J; junction bases unmatched: 5. CDR3 loop: CAWGDSTTGELFF. The CDR3, as DNA: TGTGCCTGGGGGGACAGCACTACCGGGGAGCTGTTTTTT.

The rearrangement links TRBV19 to TRBJ1-5; D unclear. Germline loops: CDR1 LNHDA, CDR2 SQIVND (reference sequence). This CDR3 has 14 residues. The V and J ends lost 5 bases and 0 bases respectively, with 8 bases between them. The CDR3 DNA reads TGTGCCAGTAGTTCAGGACTTAGCAATCAGCCCCAGCATTTT. Encoded protein: CASSSGLSNQPQHF.

The chain couples TRBV7-8 to TRBJ2-7; the match to TRBD2 covers 10 bases. From germline, CDR1 is SGHVS and CDR2 FQNEAQ. The CDR3 sequence is 16 residues long. V was pared by 2 bases and J by 6 bases, with 10 bases of the junction left unmatched. The CDR3 loop reads CASSLLAGGPLGEQYF. The CDR3 DNA is TGTGCCAGCAGCTTATTAGCGGGAGGACCCTTAGGCGAGCAGTACTTC. Variable domain in full (rest from reference TRBV7-8 and TRBJ2-7): GAGVSQSPRYKVAKRGQDVALRCDPISGHVSLFWYQQALGQGPEFLTYFQNEAQLDKSGLPSDRFFAERPEGSVSTLKIQRTQQEDSAVYLCASSLLAGGPLGEQYFGPGTRLTVT.

The rearrangement uses TRBV10-1 and TRBJ2-3, with 7 bases lining up with TRBD2. Germline V lookup: CDR1 WNHNN, CDR2 SYGVQD (reference sequence). The CDR3 is 15 residues long. V gave up 5 bases and J gave up 4 bases; unmatched junction bases: 9. CDR3 protein: CASSNWDYSSDTQYF. In DNA, the CDR3 is TGCGCCAGCAGTAACTGGGACTACTCGTCAGATACGCAGTATTTT.

The chain employs TRBV9 and TRBJ1-1; D gene unclear. Germline V gene data show CDR1 as SGDLS and CDR2 as YYNGEE. The CDR3 has 13 amino acids. Trimming removed 0 bases from V and 6 bases from J, with 9 bases in between. CDR3 sequence (DNA): TGTGCCAGCAGCGTAGCGCCCGCCGCTGAAGCTTTCTTT. Translated, it gives CASSVAPAAEAFF.

This clone occurred once. This chain uses TRBV6-1 with TRBJ2-3, with D possibly TRBD1 on 6 matching bases. This CDR3 is 18 amino acids long. V lost 2 bases to trimming and J lost 4 bases, with 22 bases between them. CDR1 MNHNS and CDR2 SASEGT come from the germline V gene. CDR3 sequence: CASSEYPPWDTRPDTQYF. CDR3 bases: TGTGCCAGCAGTGAATACCCCCCGTGGGACACCCGACCAGATACGCAGTATTTT.

The chain is built from TRBV11-3 and TRBJ1-2; 8 bases are shared with TRBD1. This CDR3 contains 13 residues. Trimming at V came to 5 bases and at J to 7 bases, leaving 6 bases not matched to a gene. Per germline, CDR1 SGHNT and CDR2 YENEEA. The CDR3 sequence: CASSVTGEGGYTF. CDR3 sequence (DNA): TGTGCCAGCAGCGTGACAGGGGAGGGTGGCTACACCTTC.

This clone is a singleton in its sample. CDR3 nucleotides: TGCGCCAGCAGCGTCGGGACAGGGTCGGAAGCTTTCTTT. This sequence encodes CASSVGTGSEAFF. The rearrangement joins TRBV5-1 to TRBJ1-1; 9 bases line up with TRBD1. CDR1 SGHRS and CDR2 YFSETQ come from the germline V gene. The CDR3 is made up of 13 amino acids. J gave up 8 bases and V 4 bases, and 6 bases lay outside the gene matches.

DNA of the CDR3: TGTGCCAGCAGCGTAGAGGTGAACACTGAAGCTTTCTTT. This codes for CASSVEVNTEAFF. The J gene is TRBJ1-1, the V gene TRBV9; D unresolved. This CDR3 is 13 amino acids long. Germline V gives CDR1 SGDLS, CDR2 YYNGEE. V was shortened by 0 bases and J by 0 bases, with 3 bases between the two germline ends.

The chain links TRBV5-4 to TRBJ2-7; D possibly matches TRBD1 or TRBD2 (5 bases each). Looked up from germline, CDR1 is SGHNT and CDR2 is YYREEE (reference sequence). The CDR3 runs 16 residues. V gave up 2 bases and J gave up 1 base, with 16 bases separating them. The CDR3: CASSLSGTGISYEQYF. In DNA form, the CDR3 reads TGTGCCAGCAGCTTATCAGGGACCGGAATTTCCTACGAGCAGTACTTC.

The chain recombines TRBV11-3 with TRBJ2-1, with 9 bases that match TRBD1. The CDR3 spans 16 residues. V gave up 5 bases and J gave up 3 bases; unmatched junction bases: 8. The germline CDR1 and CDR2 sequences are SGHNT and YENEEA. The CDR3 coding sequence is TGTGCCAGCAGCGGACTACAGGGGGCATACTACAATGAGCAGTTCTTC. Amino acids: CASSGLQGAYYNEQFF. The entire variable domain, with the rest obtained from reference TRBV11-3 and TRBJ2-1, is as follows: EAGVVQSPRYKIIEKKQPVAFWCNPISGHNTLYWYLQNLGQGPELLIRYENEEAVDDSQLPKDRFSAERLKGVDSTLKIQPAELGDSAVYLCASSGLQGAYYNEQFFGPGTRLTVL.

The chain employs TRBV15 and TRBJ1-5; D ambiguous. This CDR3 spans 16 amino acids. Germline assignment: CDR1 LNHNV and CDR2 YYDKDF (reference sequence). V gave up 0 bases and J gave up 3 bases, with 12 bases separating them. CDR3 in DNA: TGTGCCACCAGCAGAGATGGCGTCGGTAACAATCAGCCCCAGCATTTT. This codes for CATSRDGVGNNQPQHF.

The chain uses TRBV30 and TRBJ2-1; unclear D gene. The CDR3 contains 12 residues. Trimming took 2 bases from V and 7 from J, leaving 9 bases between them. The V gene's germline CDR1 is GTSNPN and CDR2 SVGIG (reference sequence). CDR3 amino acids: CAWSLHQNEQFF. The CDR3, as DNA: TGTGCCTGGAGTCTCCACCAAAATGAGCAGTTCTTC.

This rearrangement joins TRBV2 to TRBJ2-1; 11 bases are shared with TRBD2. The J segment lost 4 bases and the V segment lost 3 bases, leaving 2 bases of the junction unmatched. The CDR3 totals 15 residues. Looked up from germline, CDR1 is SNHLY and CDR2 is FYNNEI. The CDR3 reads CASSETSGVYNEQFF. The CDR3 region has the DNA TGTGCCAGCAGTGAGACTAGCGGGGTTTACAATGAGCAGTTCTTC.

The CDR3 region is CAWSSVRLAGNEQYF. The DNA for the CDR3 is TGTGCCTGGAGTTCAGTCAGACTAGCGGGAAACGAGCAGTACTTC. V and J are TRBV30 and TRBJ2-7; TRBD2 matches 11 bases. The germline gives CDR1 GTSNPN, CDR2 SVGIG (reference sequence). This CDR3 is 15 amino acids long. Trimming took 2 bases from V and 5 from J; bases not matched to a gene: 8.

J is TRBJ2-7 and V is TRBV7-9; either TRBD1 or TRBD2 may supply D (5 bases each). CDR3 length equals 15 residues. V was shortened by 5 bases and J by 0 bases, with 14 bases between the two germline ends. Germline lookup yields CDR1 SEHNR and CDR2 FQNEAQ (reference sequence). CDR3 in DNA: TGTGCCAGCAGCCAAGCAGGGACCATCTCCTACGAGCAGTACTTC. The encoded protein is CASSQAGTISYEQYF.

This clone was counted only a few times. The V gene is TRBV5-6, the J gene TRBJ2-2, with D uncertain. This CDR3 region has 12 residues. V dropped 1 base and J dropped 4 bases, with 2 bases sitting between them. Germline CDR1 and CDR2: SGHDT and YYEEEE. The CDR3 here is CASSLTTGELFF. CDR3 DNA sequence: TGTGCCAGCAGCTTGACCACCGGGGAGCTGTTTTTT.